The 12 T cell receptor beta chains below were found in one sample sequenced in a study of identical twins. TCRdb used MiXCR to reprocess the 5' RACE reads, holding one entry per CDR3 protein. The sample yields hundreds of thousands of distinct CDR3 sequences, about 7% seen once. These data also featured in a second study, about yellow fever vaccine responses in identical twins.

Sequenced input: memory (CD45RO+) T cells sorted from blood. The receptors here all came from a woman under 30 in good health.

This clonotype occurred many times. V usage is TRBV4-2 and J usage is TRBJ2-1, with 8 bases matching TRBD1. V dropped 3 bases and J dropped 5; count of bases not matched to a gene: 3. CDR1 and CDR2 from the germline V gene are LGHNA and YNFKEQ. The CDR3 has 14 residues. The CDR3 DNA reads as TGTGCCAGCAGCCAGTTGGACAGGGACAATGAGCAGTTCTTC. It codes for CASSQLDRDNEQFF.

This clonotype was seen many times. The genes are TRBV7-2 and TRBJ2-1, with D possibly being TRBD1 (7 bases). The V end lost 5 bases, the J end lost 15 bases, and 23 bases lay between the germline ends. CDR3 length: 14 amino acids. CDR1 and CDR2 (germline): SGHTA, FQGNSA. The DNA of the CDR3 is TGTGCCAGCAGCGCGACATCAGGGGGACTCTCTCTGTTCTTC. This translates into CASSATSGGLSLFF.

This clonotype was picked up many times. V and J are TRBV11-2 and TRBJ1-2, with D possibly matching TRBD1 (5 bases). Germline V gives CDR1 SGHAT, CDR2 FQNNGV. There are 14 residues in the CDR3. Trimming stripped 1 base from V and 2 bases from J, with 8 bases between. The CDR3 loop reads CASSLVRENYGYTF. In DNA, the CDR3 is TGTGCCAGCAGCTTAGTCAGGGAGAACTATGGCTACACCTTC. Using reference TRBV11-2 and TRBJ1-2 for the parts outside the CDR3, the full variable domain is EAGVAQSPRYKIIEKRQSVAFWCNPISGHATLYWYQQILGQGPKLLIQFQNNGVVDDSQLPKDRFSAERLKGVDSTLKIQPAKLEDSAVYLCASSLVRENYGYTFGSGTRLTVV.

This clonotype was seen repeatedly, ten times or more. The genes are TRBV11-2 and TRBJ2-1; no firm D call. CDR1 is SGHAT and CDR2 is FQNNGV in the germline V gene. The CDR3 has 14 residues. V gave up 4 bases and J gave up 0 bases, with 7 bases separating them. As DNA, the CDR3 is TGTGCCAGCAGCTCGTGGAGCTCCTACAATGAGCAGTTCTTC. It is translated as CASSSWSSYNEQFF. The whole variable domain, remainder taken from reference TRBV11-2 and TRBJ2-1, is EAGVAQSPRYKIIEKRQSVAFWCNPISGHATLYWYQQILGQGPKLLIQFQNNGVVDDSQLPKDRFSAERLKGVDSTLKIQPAKLEDSAVYLCASSSWSSYNEQFFGPGTRLTVL.

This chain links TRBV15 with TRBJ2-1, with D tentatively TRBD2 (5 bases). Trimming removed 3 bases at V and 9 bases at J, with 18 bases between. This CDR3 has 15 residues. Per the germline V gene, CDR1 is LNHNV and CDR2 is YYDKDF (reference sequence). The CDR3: CATSSAASPLFEQFF. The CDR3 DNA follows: TGTGCCACCAGCAGTGCGGCTAGCCCCCTCTTTGAGCAGTTCTTC.

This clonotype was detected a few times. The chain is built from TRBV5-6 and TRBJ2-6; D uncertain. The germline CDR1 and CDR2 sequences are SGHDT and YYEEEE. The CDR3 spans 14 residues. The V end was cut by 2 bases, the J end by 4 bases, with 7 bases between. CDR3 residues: CASSFPSGANVLTF. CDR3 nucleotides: TGTGCCAGCAGCTTCCCGTCCGGGGCCAACGTCCTGACTTTC.

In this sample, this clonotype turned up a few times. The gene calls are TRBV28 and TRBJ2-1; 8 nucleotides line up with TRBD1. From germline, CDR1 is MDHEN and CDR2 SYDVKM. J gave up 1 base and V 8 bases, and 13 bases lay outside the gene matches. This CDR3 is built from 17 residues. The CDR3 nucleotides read TGTGCCAGCCGAGATACAGGGGGAATAACATCCTACAATGAGCAGTTCTTC. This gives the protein CASRDTGGITSYNEQFF.

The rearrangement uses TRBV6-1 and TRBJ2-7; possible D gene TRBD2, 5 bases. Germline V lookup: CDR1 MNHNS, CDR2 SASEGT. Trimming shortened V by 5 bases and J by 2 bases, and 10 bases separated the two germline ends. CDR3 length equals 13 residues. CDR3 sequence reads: CASSTRGAYEQYF. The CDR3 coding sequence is TGTGCCAGCAGTACCCGGGGTGCCTACGAGCAGTACTTC.

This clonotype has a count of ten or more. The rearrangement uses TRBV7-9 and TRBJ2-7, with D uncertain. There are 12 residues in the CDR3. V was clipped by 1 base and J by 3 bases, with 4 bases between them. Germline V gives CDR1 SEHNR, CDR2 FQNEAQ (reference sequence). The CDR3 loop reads CASSLELYEQYV. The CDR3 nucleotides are TGTGCCAGCAGCTTAGAACTCTACGAGCAGTACGTC.

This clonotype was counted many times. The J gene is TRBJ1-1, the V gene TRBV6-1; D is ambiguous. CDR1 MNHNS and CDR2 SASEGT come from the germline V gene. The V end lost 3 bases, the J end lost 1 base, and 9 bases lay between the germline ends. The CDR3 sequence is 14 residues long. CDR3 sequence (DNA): TGTGCCAGCAGTGACGGGATGCCGAACACTGAAGCTTTCTTT. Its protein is CASSDGMPNTEAFF.

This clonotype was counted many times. Here the CDR3 DNA reads TGTGCCAGCAGCATAACTAGCGGGAGAACCCACGAGCAGTACTTC. It yields the protein CASSITSGRTHEQYF. The chain has TRBV7-2 and TRBJ2-7, with 11 positions matching TRBD2. The CDR3 is made up of 15 amino acids. J lost 5 bases, V lost 5 bases, and 8 bases had no gene match. Germline CDR1 is SGHTA and CDR2 is FQGNSA.

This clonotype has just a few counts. CDR3 region: CASSQDGGAVYNEQFF. The DNA of the CDR3 is TGTGCCAGCAGCCAAGATGGGGGGGCGGTTTACAATGAGCAGTTCTTC. The chain links TRBV3-1 to TRBJ2-1, with D possibly being TRBD2 (7 bases). The CDR3 is 16 amino acids. Deletions cut 0 bases from V and 4 bases from J, with 13 bases between. The V gene's germline CDR1 is LGHDT and CDR2 YNNKEL (reference sequence).